This is a list of T cell receptor beta chains from one sample in a study of PD-1 blockade in classical Hodgkin lymphoma. Libraries were prepared by immunoSEQ multiplex PCR; TCRdb keeps only in-frame clonotypes and omits some of them. The sample has roughly 81,000 clones, approximately 91% seen once; the top ten hold about 2.6%. Source: peripheral blood mononuclear cells (PBMCs), taken before the second cycle of nivolumab. Receptor source: a human donor with classical Hodgkin lymphoma. The CDR3 runs from the conserved cysteine through the conserved F or W. The order of the fields is clone size, V gene, D gene, J gene, CDR3 protein, CDR3 DNA. D genes are given only for firm matches. Not every row has a clone size; where given, it reads once, few, many or a size class.

abundance: .; v_gene: TRBV6-4; d_gene: TRBD2; j_gene: TRBJ2-7; CDR3aa: CASSDLSLGLRSYEQYF; CDR3nt: TGTGCCAGCAGTGACCTTTCCTTGGGACTACGGTCCTACGAGCAGTACTTC
abundance: .; v_gene: TRBV19; d_gene: TRBD2; j_gene: TRBJ2-2; CDR3aa: CASGTSGNTGELFF; CDR3nt: TGTGCCAGCGGGACTAGCGGTAACACCGGGGAGCTGTTTTTT
abundance: .; v_gene: TRBV7-2; d_gene: .; j_gene: TRBJ2-5; CDR3aa: CASRNREETQYF; CDR3nt: TGTGCCAGCAGAAACAGGGAGGAGACCCAGTACTTC
abundance: .; v_gene: TRBV5-6; d_gene: TRBD1; j_gene: TRBJ2-7; CDR3aa: CASSFRFGTGQRSEQYF; CDR3nt: TGTGCCAGCAGCTTCCGGTTTGGGACAGGGCAGAGGAGCGAGCAGTACTTC
abundance: .; v_gene: TRBV30; d_gene: TRBD2; j_gene: TRBJ2-3; CDR3aa: CAWISGRSPSDTQYF; CDR3nt: TGTGCCTGGATTTCCGGGAGGTCGCCCAGTGATACGCAGTATTTT
abundance: once; v_gene: TRBV9; d_gene: .; j_gene: TRBJ2-6; CDR3aa: CASSVGPGANVLTF; CDR3nt: TGTGCCAGCAGCGTAGGGCCCGGGGCCAACGTCCTGACTTTC
abundance: .; v_gene: TRBV7-9; d_gene: .; j_gene: TRBJ2-5; CDR3aa: CASSFLGTSVVETQYF; CDR3nt: TGTGCCAGCAGCTTCCTAGGAACATCAGTAGTAGAGACCCAGTACTTC
abundance: .; v_gene: TRBV20-1; d_gene: .; j_gene: TRBJ2-5; CDR3aa: CSARGQETQYF; CDR3nt: TGCAGTGCCAGGGGCCAAGAGACCCAGTACTTC
abundance: .; v_gene: TRBV5-1; d_gene: TRBD2; j_gene: TRBJ2-1; CDR3aa: CASRTSGPSYNEQFF; CDR3nt: TGCGCCAGCAGGACTAGCGGGCCTTCCTACAATGAGCAGTTCTTC
abundance: .; v_gene: TRBV6-5; d_gene: .; j_gene: TRBJ2-3; CDR3aa: CASSTVLGGTDTQYF; CDR3nt: TGTGCCAGCAGTACTGTACTGGGAGGCACAGATACGCAGTATTTT
abundance: once; v_gene: TRBV5-1; d_gene: TRBD1; j_gene: TRBJ2-7; CDR3aa: CASSLGDRVLLDEQYF; CDR3nt: TGCGCCAGCAGCTTGGGGGACAGGGTACTCCTTGACGAGCAGTACTTC
abundance: .; v_gene: TRBV29-1; d_gene: .; j_gene: TRBJ1-1; CDR3aa: CSVGQRIAFF; CDR3nt: TGCAGCGTTGGACAGAGAATTGCTTTCTTT
abundance: few; v_gene: TRBV28; d_gene: TRBD1; j_gene: TRBJ2-3; CDR3aa: CASRTSQGAVNTQYF; CDR3nt: TGTGCCAGCAGAACCAGCCAGGGGGCTGTGAATACGCAGTATTTT
abundance: few; v_gene: TRBV30; d_gene: .; j_gene: TRBJ1-1; CDR3aa: CAWSYGRMNTEAFF; CDR3nt: TGTGCCTGGAGTTATGGCCGAATGAACACTGAAGCTTTCTTT
abundance: .; v_gene: TRBV5-6; d_gene: TRBD1; j_gene: TRBJ1-2; CDR3aa: CASSLPTYGQANYGYTF; CDR3nt: TGTGCCAGCAGCTTGCCCACTTATGGACAGGCGAACTATGGCTACACCTTC
abundance: .; v_gene: TRBV7-2; d_gene: TRBD1; j_gene: TRBJ1-3; CDR3aa: CASSLVGTGAGNTIYF; CDR3nt: TGTGCCAGCAGCTTAGTCGGGACAGGGGCAGGAAACACCATATATTTT
abundance: .; v_gene: TRBV27; d_gene: .; j_gene: TRBJ2-7; CDR3aa: CASKPGPRSYEQYF; CDR3nt: TGTGCCAGCAAGCCGGGACCAAGATCCTACGAGCAGTACTTC
abundance: .; v_gene: TRBV19; d_gene: .; j_gene: TRBJ2-2; CDR3aa: CASSPVGGHITGELFF; CDR3nt: TGTGCCAGTAGCCCCGTTGGGGGGCATATCACCGGGGAGCTGTTTTTT
abundance: .; v_gene: TRBV19; d_gene: TRBD2; j_gene: TRBJ2-3; CDR3aa: CASSIRGGSGTDTQYF; CDR3nt: TGTGCCAGTAGTATACGGGGGGGCTCAGGCACAGATACGCAGTATTTT
abundance: .; v_gene: TRBV29-1; d_gene: .; j_gene: TRBJ2-2; CDR3aa: CSVKSGPTGELFF; CDR3nt: TGCAGCGTCAAAAGTGGACCTACCGGGGAGCTGTTTTTT
abundance: .; v_gene: TRBV19; d_gene: TRBD1; j_gene: TRBJ1-1; CDR3aa: CASSINRGNTEAFF; CDR3nt: TGTGCCAGTAGTATTAACAGGGGTAACACTGAAGCTTTCTTT
abundance: .; v_gene: TRBV2; d_gene: .; j_gene: TRBJ2-7; CDR3aa: CASSEGRPYEQYF; CDR3nt: TGTGCCAGCAGTGAAGGGAGACCCTACGAGCAGTACTTC
abundance: .; v_gene: TRBV4-2; d_gene: .; j_gene: TRBJ1-4; CDR3aa: CASSQDPRTMLYEKLFF; CDR3nt: TGTGCCAGCAGCCAAGACCCCCGGACCATGCTATACGAAAAACTGTTTTTT
abundance: .; v_gene: TRBV7-6; d_gene: .; j_gene: TRBJ1-5; CDR3aa: CASSLAQDQPQHF; CDR3nt: TGTGCCAGCAGCTTAGCCCAAGATCAGCCCCAGCATTTT
abundance: once; v_gene: TRBV7-7; d_gene: .; j_gene: TRBJ2-3; CDR3aa: CASSLVVDSGDTQYF; CDR3nt: TGTGCTAGCAGCTTAGTCGTGGATTCGGGAGATACGCAGTATTTT
abundance: .; v_gene: TRBV11-3; d_gene: .; j_gene: TRBJ1-1; CDR3aa: CASSLDSDTEAFF; CDR3nt: TGTGCCAGCAGCTTAGATTCCGACACTGAAGCTTTCTTT
abundance: .; v_gene: TRBV28; d_gene: .; j_gene: TRBJ2-3; CDR3aa: CASSLASPGNTQYF; CDR3nt: TGTGCCAGCAGTTTAGCTAGCCCGGGAAATACGCAGTATTTT
abundance: once; v_gene: TRBV11-2; d_gene: .; j_gene: TRBJ2-7; CDR3aa: CASSLDPGTSYEQYF; CDR3nt: TGTGCCAGCAGCTTAGATCCTGGGACGTCCTACGAGCAGTACTTC
abundance: .; v_gene: TRBV10-3; d_gene: .; j_gene: TRBJ1-4; CDR3aa: CAISDPGESEKLFF; CDR3nt: TGTGCCATCAGTGATCCCGGGGAGAGTGAAAAACTGTTTTTT
abundance: .; v_gene: TRBV19; d_gene: TRBD2; j_gene: TRBJ2-7; CDR3aa: CASSIAGGNNEQYF; CDR3nt: TGTGCCAGTAGTATAGCGGGAGGGAATAACGAGCAGTACTTC
abundance: .; v_gene: TRBV27; d_gene: TRBD1; j_gene: TRBJ2-1; CDR3aa: CASSPTTGTGDYNEQFF; CDR3nt: TGTGCCAGCAGTCCTACGACCGGGACAGGGGACTACAATGAGCAGTTCTTC
abundance: .; v_gene: TRBV27; d_gene: .; j_gene: TRBJ2-7; CDR3aa: CASSPPLGEQYF; CDR3nt: TGTGCCAGCAGTCCCCCCCTGGGGGAGCAGTACTTC
abundance: .; v_gene: TRBV4-2; d_gene: .; j_gene: TRBJ1-2; CDR3aa: CASSLRDAVPVRNYGYTF; CDR3nt: TGTGCCAGCAGCCTACGGGACGCCGTTCCGGTTAGGAACTATGGCTACACCTTC
abundance: .; v_gene: TRBV27; d_gene: .; j_gene: TRBJ1-4; CDR3aa: CASSLVSTKTNEKLFF; CDR3nt: TGTGCCAGCAGTTTGGTATCGACCAAAACTAATGAAAAACTGTTTTTT
abundance: .; v_gene: TRBV30; d_gene: TRBD2; j_gene: TRBJ2-1; CDR3aa: CAWMKGRGLAGRNEQFF; CDR3nt: TGTGCCTGGATGAAGGGCCGGGGACTAGCGGGAAGGAATGAGCAGTTCTTC